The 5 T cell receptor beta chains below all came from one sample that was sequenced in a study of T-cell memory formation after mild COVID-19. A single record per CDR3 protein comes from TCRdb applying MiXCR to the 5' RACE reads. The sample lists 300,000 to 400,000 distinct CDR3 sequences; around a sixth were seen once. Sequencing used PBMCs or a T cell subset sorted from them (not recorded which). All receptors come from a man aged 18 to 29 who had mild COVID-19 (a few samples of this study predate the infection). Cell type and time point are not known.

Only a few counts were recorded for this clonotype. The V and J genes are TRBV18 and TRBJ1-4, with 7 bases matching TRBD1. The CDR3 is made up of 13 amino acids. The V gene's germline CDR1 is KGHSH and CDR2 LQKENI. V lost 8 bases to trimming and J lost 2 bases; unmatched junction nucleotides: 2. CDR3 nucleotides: TGTGCCAGCAGGGGACAGACTAATGAAAAACTGTTTTTT. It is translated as CASRGQTNEKLFF.

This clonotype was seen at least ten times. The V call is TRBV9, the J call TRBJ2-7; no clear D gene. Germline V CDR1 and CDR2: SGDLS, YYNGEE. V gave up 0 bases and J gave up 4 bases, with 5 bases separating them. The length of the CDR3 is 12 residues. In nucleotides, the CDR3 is TGTGCCAGCAGCGTAGAGGGTTACGAGCAGTACTTC. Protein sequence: CASSVEGYEQYF.

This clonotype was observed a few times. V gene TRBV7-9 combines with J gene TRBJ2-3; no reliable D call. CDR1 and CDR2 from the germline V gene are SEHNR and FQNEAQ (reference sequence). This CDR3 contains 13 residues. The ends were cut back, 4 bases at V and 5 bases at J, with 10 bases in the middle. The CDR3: CASSSRPRDTQYF. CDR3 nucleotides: TGTGCCAGCAGCTCTAGGCCCAGAGATACGCAGTATTTT.

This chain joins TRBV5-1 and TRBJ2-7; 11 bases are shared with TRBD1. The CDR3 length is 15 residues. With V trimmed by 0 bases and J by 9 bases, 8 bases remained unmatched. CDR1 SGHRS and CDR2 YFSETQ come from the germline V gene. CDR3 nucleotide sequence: TGCGCCAGCAGCTTGGACGGACAGGGGGCCAGAGTGCAGTACGTC. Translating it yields CASSLDGQGARVQYV.

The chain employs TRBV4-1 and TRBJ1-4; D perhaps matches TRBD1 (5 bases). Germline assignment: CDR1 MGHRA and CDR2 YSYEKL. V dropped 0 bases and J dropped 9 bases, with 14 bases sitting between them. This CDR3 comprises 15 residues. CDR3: CASSQDRGGEKKLFF. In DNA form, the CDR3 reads TGCGCCAGCAGCCAAGATCGGGGGGGGGAGAAAAAACTGTTTTTT.